This T cell receptor beta chain was captured by sequencing in a study of T cell responses to AZD1222 COVID-19 vaccine. In regard to this clone: Its target is unknown.

General study results and limits: Clonal diversity was possibly underestimated, and white British individuals and females predominated among donors.

This table comes from immunoSEQ multiplex PCR, and its TCRdb copy is limited to in-frame clones, with some not included. The data show about 97,000 clones, 80% to 90% seen once. The CDR3 runs to 15 residues. The chain carries TRBV21-1 and TRBJ1-4. TRBV21-1 is a pseudogene. Source: peripheral blood, taken on day 0 of AZD1222 vaccination. This clonotype originated in an adult in good health. The CDR3 reads CASSKRPGEGEKLFF. CDR3 in DNA: TGTGCCAGCAGCAAAAGGCCGGGGGAGGGGGAAAAACTGTTTTTT.